One and the same sample provided the 8 T cell receptor beta chains below, sequenced in a study of early T cells in non-severe SARS-CoV-2 infection. Via MiXCR, TCRdb re-called the 5' RACE reads, giving one row per CDR3 protein. The sample has about 40,000 distinct CDR3 sequences, roughly 4.7% seen once. Sequencing was performed on whole blood. The origin of the receptors is an adult who was a healthcare worker with PCR-confirmed SARS-CoV-2 infection or an uninfected control (not recorded which).

The table lists this clonotype with many counts. The CDR3 region has the DNA TGTGCCAGCAGCTCCTCAGACAGGGACTATGGCTACACCTTC. It codes for CASSSSDRDYGYTF. The chain employs TRBV7-6 and TRBJ1-2; 7 positions agree with TRBD1. This CDR3 spans 14 amino acids. Germline CDR1 is SGHVS and CDR2 is FNYEAQ. V dropped 4 bases and J dropped 3; count of bases not matched to a gene: 5.

This clonotype has a count of ten or more. The chain combines TRBV11-3 with TRBJ2-7, with D perhaps TRBD1 (5 bases). CDR1 is SGHNT, CDR2 YENEEA, per germline. Trimming stripped 2 bases from V and 3 bases from J, with 11 bases between. The CDR3 length is 14 residues. Here the CDR3 DNA reads TGTGCCAGCAGCTTACCTCCAGGGAACTACGAGCAGTACTTC. It codes for CASSLPPGNYEQYF. Full variable domain (rest looked up from reference TRBV11-3 and TRBJ2-7): EAGVVQSPRYKIIEKKQPVAFWCNPISGHNTLYWYLQNLGQGPELLIRYENEEAVDDSQLPKDRFSAERLKGVDSTLKIQPAELGDSAVYLCASSLPPGNYEQYFGPGTRLTVT.

This clonotype was counted between two and nine times. The chain combines TRBV4-1 with TRBJ1-5; D is unresolved. Trimming removed 0 bases at V and 7 bases at J, with 13 bases between. Germline CDR1 reads MGHRA; CDR2 reads YSYEKL. The CDR3 consists of 15 residues. The CDR3 DNA reads as TGCGCCAGCAGCCAAGAGTCTTTGGAGGGACAGCCCCAGCATTTT. Translating it yields CASSQESLEGQPQHF.

This clonotype showed up many times. The chain has TRBV29-1 and TRBJ2-3, with D maybe TRBD1 (8 bases). Per germline, CDR1 SQVTM and CDR2 ANQGSEA. V dropped 7 bases and J dropped 3 bases, with 14 bases sitting between them. The CDR3 runs 13 residues. CDR3 coding DNA: TGCAGCGGCGACAGGGGAGGGACAGATACGCAGTATTTT. This translates into CSGDRGGTDTQYF.

There are many counts of this clonotype. The chain uses TRBV9 and TRBJ2-1; 12 nucleotides line up with TRBD1. Germline CDR1 is SGDLS and CDR2 is YYNGEE. Germline trimming cut 3 bases from V and 7 bases from J; bases unmatched to any gene: 5. CDR3 length equals 15 residues. CDR3: CASSGGTGGWNEQFF. The CDR3 bases are TGTGCCAGCAGCGGAGGGACAGGGGGCTGGAATGAGCAGTTCTTC. Full variable domain (rest looked up from reference TRBV9 and TRBJ2-1): DSGVTQTPKHLITATGQRVTLRCSPRSGDLSVYWYQQSLDQGLQFLIQYYNGEERAKGNILERFSAQQFPDLHSELNLSSLELGDSALYFCASSGGTGGWNEQFFGPGTRLTVL.

The table lists this clonotype with many counts. The chain uses TRBV18 and TRBJ1-1, with D tentatively TRBD1 (6 bases). The CDR3 extends over 13 amino acids. The ends were cut back, 6 bases at V and 7 bases at J, with 15 bases in the middle. Germline V gives CDR1 KGHSH, CDR2 LQKENI. CDR3 protein: CASSTGPKVEAFF. Here the CDR3 DNA reads TGTGCCAGCTCGACAGGACCTAAGGTTGAAGCTTTCTTT.

The J gene is TRBJ1-1, the V gene TRBV5-1; no definite D call. CDR3 length equals 14 residues. The V gene's germline CDR1 is SGHRS and CDR2 YFSETQ. Trimming removed 1 base from V and 0 bases from J, with 7 bases in between. Here the CDR3 reads CASSLLPLNTEAFF. The CDR3 DNA reads TGCGCCAGCAGCTTGCTACCGCTGAACACTGAAGCTTTCTTT. Full variable domain (missing parts from reference TRBV5-1 and TRBJ1-1): KAGVTQTPRYLIKTRGQQVTLSCSPISGHRSVSWYQQTPGQGLQFLFEYFSETQRNKGNFPGRFSGRQFSNSRSEMNVSTLELGDSALYLCASSLLPLNTEAFFGQGTRLTVV.

At least ten counts were recorded for this clonotype. The chain has TRBV6-1 and TRBJ2-7; D ambiguous. The CDR3 is made up of 11 amino acids. Germline CDR1 MNHNS, CDR2 SASEGT. The ends were cut back, 6 bases at V and 5 bases at J, with 8 bases in the middle. CDR3: CASSLWDEQYF. CDR3 in DNA: TGTGCCAGCAGCCTTTGGGACGAGCAGTACTTC.